The 16 T cell receptor beta chains reported below all come from one sample, sequenced in a study of graft-versus-host responses after intestinal transplantation. Produced via immunoSEQ multiplex PCR; TCRdb's table is partial and in-frame only. The sample consists of more than 50,000 clones, about nine tenths of them appearing once. The starting material, graft tissue, was processed to release intraepithelial and lamina propria lymphocytes. Here the sequenced sample was ileum tissue, taken roughly 54 weeks after transplant. The receptors were gathered from a human patient who received an intestinal transplant, so some T cells may come from the graft donor.

This clone was detected once. The chain links TRBV15 to TRBJ2-3, with 10 bases that match TRBD2. Germline CDR1 is LNHNV and CDR2 is YYDKDF (reference sequence). The CDR3 runs to 19 residues. V dropped 5 bases and J dropped 0; count of bases not matched to a gene: 14. CDR3 sequence (DNA): TGTGCCACCAGCTGGGGAATGGGAAGCGGGGGGGCCAGCACAGATACGCAGTATTTT. Translation gives CATSWGMGSGGASTDTQYF.

V is TRBV11-1 and J is TRBJ2-3; unclear D gene. The V end was cut by 1 base, the J end by 2 bases, with 13 bases between. Germline V CDR1 and CDR2: SGHAT, FQDESV (reference sequence). The CDR3 loop spans 16 amino acids. CDR3 nucleotides: TGTGCCAGCAGCTTAGGGGAAAGTAGGATCACAGATACGCAGTATTTT. Protein sequence: CASSLGESRITDTQYF.

This clone was seen a single time. The chain joins TRBV6-1 to TRBJ2-2; 9 nucleotides agree with TRBD1. The CDR3 runs 15 residues. Germline trimming cut 4 bases from V and 6 bases from J; bases unmatched to any gene: 6. In germline, CDR1 is MNHNS, CDR2 SASEGT. Here the CDR3 DNA reads TGTGCCAGCAGTGGAACAGGGGGCTTGTCCGGGGAGCTGTTTTTT. It specifies CASSGTGGLSGELFF.

The gene calls are TRBV27 and TRBJ2-7; TRBD1 matches at 7 bases. This CDR3 is 16 amino acids long. CDR1 MNHEY and CDR2 SMNVEV come from the germline V gene (reference sequence). Unmatched junction bases numbered 12, after V lost 5 bases and J lost 2 bases. This CDR3 is CASSGTPGTAAYEQYF. The CDR3 DNA reads TGTGCCAGCAGTGGAACTCCCGGGACAGCAGCCTACGAGCAGTACTTC.

This rearrangement joins TRBV7-2 to TRBJ2-7, with TRBD1 as a possible D gene (6 bases). From germline, CDR1 is SGHTA and CDR2 FQGNSA. The CDR3 is made up of 14 amino acids. The V end lost 5 bases, the J end lost 0 bases, and 11 bases lay between the germline ends. This chain's CDR3 is CASSPRQASYEQYF. The CDR3 DNA reads TGTGCCAGCAGCCCCCGACAGGCCTCCTACGAGCAGTACTTC.

CDR3 DNA: TGCGCCAGCAGCTTGGATAGGGTAGGACTGAATATTGGTGAGCAGTTCTTC. This encodes CASSLDRVGLNIGEQFF. The J gene is TRBJ2-1, the V gene TRBV5-1; D is perhaps TRBD2 (5 bases). This CDR3 spans 17 amino acids. Trimming removed 0 bases from V and 9 bases from J, with 22 bases in between. The germline gives CDR1 SGHRS, CDR2 YFSETQ. Variable domain in full (rest from reference TRBV5-1 and TRBJ2-1): KAGVTQTPRYLIKTRGQQVTLSCSPISGHRSVSWYQQTPGQGLQFLFEYFSETQRNKGNFPGRFSGRQFSNSRSEMNVSTLELGDSALYLCASSLDRVGLNIGEQFFGPGTRLTVL.

This sequence joins TRBV10-3 and TRBJ2-2; perhaps TRBD1 as D (6 bases). Per the germline V gene, CDR1 is ENHRY and CDR2 is SYGVKD. The V end lost 6 bases, the J end lost 3 bases, and 14 bases lay between the germline ends. The length of the CDR3 is 15 residues. In DNA form, the CDR3 reads TGTGCCATCAGGAACGGGACAACATACACCGGGGAGCTGTTTTTT. Amino acid sequence: CAIRNGTTYTGELFF.

The chain joins TRBV27 to TRBJ1-4; D unresolved. This CDR3 is built from 15 residues. With 5 bases removed from V and 4 bases from J, the gap between germline ends came to 14 bases. The germline V gene has CDR1 MNHEY and CDR2 SMNVEV (reference sequence). The CDR3 sequence is CASSRTPGLNEKLFF. CDR3 DNA sequence: TGTGCCAGCAGTCGTACCCCCGGACTTAATGAAAAACTGTTTTTT.

The chain carries TRBV2 and TRBJ2-3; D possibly corresponds to TRBD1 (5 bases). Germline CDR1 and CDR2: SNHLY and FYNNEI. The CDR3 spans 15 residues. The V gene lost 3 bases and the J gene lost 6 bases, with 16 bases spanning the gap. The CDR3 reads CASSEMPRAVDTQYF. The CDR3 DNA reads as TGTGCCAGCAGTGAGATGCCCAGGGCGGTGGATACGCAGTATTTT.

The table lists this clone with a count of one. The J gene is TRBJ1-1, the V gene TRBV5-1; maybe TRBD1 (5 bases). The CDR3 contains 14 residues. Germline loops: CDR1 SGHRS, CDR2 YFSETQ. With 4 bases removed from V and 2 bases from J, the gap between germline ends came to 12 bases. The CDR3 spells CASSPETANTEAFF. The CDR3 DNA reads as TGCGCCAGCAGCCCGGAGACAGCCAACACTGAAGCTTTCTTT.

The chain carries TRBV5-1 and TRBJ2-5; 15 bases match TRBD2. The V gene's germline CDR1 is SGHRS and CDR2 YFSETQ. This CDR3 comprises 16 residues. V lost 3 bases to trimming and J lost 4 bases; unmatched junction nucleotides: 4. The CDR3 sequence: CASSYGTSGRIETQYF. In DNA, the CDR3 is TGCGCCAGCAGCTATGGGACTAGCGGGAGGATAGAGACCCAGTACTTC.

This sequence joins TRBV2 and TRBJ2-1, with TRBD1 identical over 11 bases. V gave up 11 bases and J gave up 6 bases; unmatched junction bases: 9. Germline lookup yields CDR1 SNHLY and CDR2 FYNNEI. CDR3 length: 14 residues. The CDR3 nucleotides are TGTGCCCCCCAGGCCGGGACAGGGGGCAATGAGCAGTTCTTC. It is translated as CAPQAGTGGNEQFF.

This clone appeared a single time. The chain couples TRBV6-6 to TRBJ2-2; TRBD1 aligns across 7 bases. V lost 8 bases to trimming and J lost 4 bases; unmatched junction nucleotides: 7. Germline values: CDR1 MNHNY, CDR2 SVGAGI (reference sequence). This CDR3 is 14 amino acids long. CDR3 region: CASRDRAGTGELFF. The CDR3 DNA reads TGTGCCAGCCGAGACAGGGCGGGCACCGGGGAGCTGTTTTTT.

The chain employs TRBV9 and TRBJ2-1; 7 bases align to TRBD2. Looked up from germline, CDR1 is SGDLS and CDR2 is YYNGEE. The CDR3 has 15 amino acids. The J segment lost 3 bases and the V segment lost 0 bases, leaving 3 bases of the junction unmatched. The CDR3 protein is CASSVGEGYYNEQFF. The DNA of the CDR3 is TGTGCCAGCAGCGTAGGGGAGGGATACTACAATGAGCAGTTCTTC.

The rearrangement joins TRBV2 to TRBJ1-6; tentatively, D is TRBD1 (5 bases). Trimming left V 1 base short and J 6 bases short, with 10 bases between. The CDR3 is 15 residues long. CDR1 SNHLY and CDR2 FYNNEI come from the germline V gene. CDR3 DNA sequence: TGTGCCAGCAGTGAAGACAGGCAGATTAATTCACCCCTCCACTTT. Encoded protein: CASSEDRQINSPLHF.

V and J are TRBV11-3 and TRBJ2-1; no clear D gene. CDR1 SGHNT and CDR2 YENEEA come from the germline V gene. The CDR3 spans 12 residues. Trimming shortened V by 1 base and J by 8 bases, and 6 bases separated the two germline ends. The CDR3 DNA follows: TGTGCCAGCAGCTTAGGAAGGGATGAGCAGTTCTTC. Its protein is CASSLGRDEQFF.